This TCR beta chain was captured in a study of Graves' ophthalmopathy and Graves' hyperthyroidism. General study points: Among expanded thyroid clonotypes above 0.001 frequency, most also occurred in blood.

This clonotype was recorded many times. As yet, its antigen is unknown. TCR beta CDR3 regions were amplified from RNA transcripts. The library came from an HTBI-primed first-round RT-PCR and a second-round multiplex PCR. From the multiplex PCR reads, TCRdb called clonotypes with MiXCR, one entry per CDR3 protein. Here the sample spans around 470,000 distinct CDR3 sequences, roughly 14% being singletons. The CDR3 is 15 amino acids. Germline V gene lookup returns CDR1 SGHRS and CDR2 YFSETQ. V lost 7 bases and J lost 1; bases outside the gene matches: 6. Other autoimmune disease, uncontrolled infection, pregnancy and lactation led to exclusion. Each diagnosis was determined on the basis of clinical symptoms, serum thyroxine, TRAb, thyroid ultrasound and orbital computed tomography.

The sequenced sample was blood. The clonotype originates from a young woman with Graves' ophthalmopathy. The V gene is TRBV5-1, the J gene TRBJ2-2; 8 bases are a match to TRBD2. CDR3 nucleotides: TGCGCCAGCGGCAGCGGGGGAGTGAACACCGGGGAGCTGTTTTTT. Translated: CASGSGGVNTGELFF.